Listed here are 27 T cell receptor beta chains from one sample, sequenced in a study of post-analysis software for immune sequencing data. Findings and limits, study-wide: Five TRBV segments, including TRBV5-6, TRBV5-1 and TRBV20-1, were more frequent in patients than controls.

Each TCR beta cDNA library carried unique molecular identifiers. TCRdb passed the PCR reads through MiXCR, listing each CDR3 protein once. The sample contains 820,000 or so distinct CDR3 sequences, roughly 50% of which appear only once. The antigens of these receptors remain unknown. Sequencing input: blood. Receptors were obtained from a girl aged 10 to 17 with multiple sclerosis.

This clonotype has only one observation. The chain has TRBV5-5 and TRBJ2-1; D is possibly TRBD1 or TRBD2 (5 bases each). The CDR3 loop spans 17 amino acids. V lost 4 bases and J lost 1, with 18 bases in between. The germline gives CDR1 SGHKS, CDR2 YYEKEE (reference sequence). The CDR3 region is CASSTGTEVISYNEQFF. CDR3 coding DNA: TGTGCCAGCAGCACGGGGACGGAGGTTATATCCTACAATGAGCAGTTCTTC. The full variable domain, rest sourced from reference TRBV5-5 and TRBJ2-1, is DAGVTQSPTHLIKTRGQQVTLRCSPISGHKSVSWYQQVLGQGPQFIFQYYEKEERGRGNFPDRFSARQFPNYSSELNVNALLLGDSALYLCASSTGTEVISYNEQFFGPGTRLTVL.

The rearrangement links TRBV9 to TRBJ2-7; possibly TRBD1 or TRBD2 for D (5 bases each). The V end lost 1 base, the J end lost 2 bases, and 10 bases lay between the germline ends. Germline CDR1 and CDR2: SGDLS and YYNGEE. The CDR3 has 14 amino acids. For the CDR3, the DNA is TGTGCCAGCAGCGTAAGGGACCTCACCTACGAGCAGTACTTC. Protein product: CASSVRDLTYEQYF.

CDR3 sequence: CASSEYGVHGYEQYF. The CDR3, as DNA: TGTGCCAGCAGTGAATATGGTGTACATGGCTACGAGCAGTACTTC. The V and J genes are TRBV2 and TRBJ2-7; D is uncertain. The V end lost 2 bases, the J end lost 3 bases, and 14 bases lay between the germline ends. The CDR3 runs to 15 residues. CDR1 is SNHLY, CDR2 FYNNEI, per germline.

CDR3 amino acids: CASRNQGGGGQPQHF. CDR3 nucleotides: TGTGCCAGCAGGAACCAGGGGGGCGGGGGTCAGCCCCAGCATTTT. V gene TRBV6-1 combines with J gene TRBJ1-5, with TRBD1 identical over 7 bases. Germline assignment: CDR1 MNHNS and CDR2 SASEGT. With V trimmed by 6 bases and J by 6 bases, 11 bases remained unmatched. The CDR3 has 15 residues.

There are a few counts of this clonotype. V and J are TRBV29-1 and TRBJ2-5, with 8 bases matching TRBD1. The J call may be in error: the DNA end matches TRBJ2-7 better. This CDR3 region has 14 residues. Germline V CDR1 and CDR2: SQVTM, ANQGSEA. The DNA for the CDR3 is TGCAGCGTTGTGGGAGGACAGGGTCTTCGCGAGCAGTACTTC. It yields the protein CSVVGGQGLREQYF.

The V gene is TRBV6-6, the J gene TRBJ2-3; possible D gene TRBD1, 6 bases. The CDR3 has 15 residues. Germline values: CDR1 MNHNY, CDR2 SVGAGI (reference sequence). The V gene lost 6 bases and the J gene lost 0 bases, with 13 bases spanning the gap. This CDR3 is CASRLGQLSTDTQYF. DNA for the CDR3: TGTGCCAGCAGACTAGGACAGCTTAGCACAGATACGCAGTATTTT.

The genes are TRBV29-1 and TRBJ2-7; D is possibly TRBD2 (6 bases). CDR1 is SQVTM, CDR2 ANQGSEA, per germline. CDR3 size: 13 residues. The V and J ends lost 3 bases and 6 bases respectively, with 15 bases between them. The CDR3 loop is CSVEGRMGGEQYF. The CDR3 nucleotides read TGCAGCGTTGAGGGGAGAATGGGGGGCGAGCAGTACTTC.

This chain connects TRBV5-1 to TRBJ2-7; D is uncertain. TRBJ2-5 explains the end of the DNA better; the J call may be wrong. This CDR3 has 16 amino acids. The V gene's germline CDR1 is SGHRS and CDR2 YFSETQ. The CDR3 nucleotides read TGCGCCAGCAGCTTGGCCATGGCAGTTATCCGAGAGACCCAGTACTTC. Translated: CASSLAMAVIRETQYF.

CDR3 sequence (DNA): TGTGCCAGCAGCCTATGGATCGACTATGGCTACACCTTC. Translating gives CASSLWIDYGYTF. The J gene is TRBJ1-2, the V gene TRBV7-9; D uncertain. The CDR3 spans 13 residues. Trimming pared 5 bases from V and 3 bases from J, leaving 10 bases between. Per the germline V gene, CDR1 is SEHNR and CDR2 is FQNEAQ (reference sequence).

The gene calls are TRBV18 and TRBJ2-3; no reliable D call. The V end was cut by 8 bases, the J end by 6 bases, with 12 bases between. The CDR3 consists of 12 residues. Germline CDR1 and CDR2: KGHSH and LQKENI. The CDR3 sequence is CASRPSADTQYF. CDR3 bases: TGTGCCAGCCGACCCTCGGCCGATACGCAGTATTTT.

The rearrangement links TRBV6-5 to TRBJ2-1, with 8 bases aligning to TRBD2. CDR1 MNHEY and CDR2 SVGAGI come from the germline V gene. The CDR3 is 14 amino acids. The ends lost 8 bases at V and 9 bases at J; junction bases unmatched: 12. CDR3 bases: TGTGCCAGCTCCCGTATTAGCGGGAATATTGAGCAGTTCTTC. It specifies CASSRISGNIEQFF.

In its sample, this clonotype was seen a few times. The V call is TRBV6-1, the J call TRBJ2-4; D not certain. Germline CDR1 MNHNS, CDR2 SASEGT. The CDR3 contains 11 residues. V was trimmed by 6 bases and J by 13 bases, leaving 13 bases between them. CDR3 coding DNA: TGTGCCAGCAGGGGTAGTCGTCAGCAGTACTTC. It translates to CASRGSRQQYF.

The chain links TRBV13 to TRBJ2-3; 13 nucleotides align to TRBD2. The CDR3 sequence is 15 residues long. The V gene end was trimmed by 4 bases and the J gene end by 5 bases; junction bases not matched to a gene: 3. Germline V gene sequence: CDR1 PRHDT, CDR2 FYEKMQ (reference sequence). The CDR3 here is CASSSTSGGKDTQYF. The CDR3 coding sequence is TGTGCCAGCAGCTCGACTAGCGGGGGGAAAGATACGCAGTATTTT.

V and J are TRBV7-9 and TRBJ1-5; D may be TRBD1 (5 bases). The CDR3 extends over 16 amino acids. V dropped 5 bases and J dropped 3 bases, with 17 bases sitting between them. Germline V CDR1 and CDR2: SEHNR, FQNEAQ (reference sequence). The CDR3 nucleotides read TGTGCCAGCAGCCCCGGCACAGGCCCGCTCAATCAGCCCCAGCATTTT. Encoded protein: CASSPGTGPLNQPQHF.

The sample holds a few counts of this clonotype. The chain has TRBV12-3 or TRBV12-4 and TRBJ2-7; D gene unclear. This CDR3 has 14 amino acids. Trimming shortened V by 4 bases and J by 0 bases, and 10 bases separated the two germline ends. Here the CDR3 DNA reads TGTGCCAGCAGTTCCCCTCTCGGCTCCTACGAGCAGTACTTC. Protein product: CASSSPLGSYEQYF.

This clonotype was observed a handful of times. The CDR3 ends on some other residue instead of the conserved phenylalanine or tryptophan, so this is likely a read error. The V call is TRBV29-1, the J call TRBJ2-7; D unclear. Germline V gene sequence: CDR1 SQVTM, CDR2 ANQGSEA. V lost 4 bases to trimming and J lost 0 bases, with 10 bases between them. The CDR3 is 13 amino acids. CDR3 in amino acids: CSVGSSLSYEQYL. Written as DNA, the CDR3 is TGCAGCGTTGGTTCCAGCCTCTCCTACGAGCAGTACTTA.

V is TRBV2 and J is TRBJ2-5; maybe TRBD2 (5 bases). The V and J ends lost 11 bases and 1 base respectively, with 17 bases between them. Germline V lookup: CDR1 SNHLY, CDR2 FYNNEI. The CDR3 is 14 amino acids. As DNA, the CDR3 is TGTGCCGGCAAAGGCGGACTGATCCAAGAGACCCAGTACTTC. Translated, it gives CAGKGGLIQETQYF. The full variable domain, its missing parts supplied by reference TRBV2 and TRBJ2-5, is EPEVTQTPSHQVTQMGQEVILRCVPISNHLYFYWYRQILGQKVEFLVSFYNNEISEKSEIFDDQFSVERPDGSNFTLKIRSTKLEDSAMYFCAGKGGLIQETQYFGPGTRLLVL.

V usage is TRBV12-3 or TRBV12-4 and J usage is TRBJ1-5; 9 nucleotides match TRBD1. With 5 bases clipped from V and 6 bases from J, the junction kept 5 bases outside the gene matches. CDR3 length: 14 amino acids. As DNA, the CDR3 is TGTGCCAGCAGTCTGAAGGGACAGGGTCAGCCCCAGCATTTT. This gives the protein CASSLKGQGQPQHF.

The chain has TRBV15 and TRBJ1-5, with a possible D match to TRBD1 (6 bases). The CDR3 runs 23 residues. Between the trimmed V and J ends, which lost 2 bases and 9 bases, there was a span of 41 bases. Germline V gene sequence: CDR1 LNHNV, CDR2 YYDKDF (reference sequence). CDR3 residues: CATSRPKGDPWTAGSSSIAPQHF. The CDR3 region has the DNA TGTGCCACCAGCAGACCAAAAGGGGACCCCTGGACAGCCGGCTCCTCATCGATTGCGCCCCAGCATTTT.

The CDR3, as DNA: TGTGCCAGCACAAGCTCCCTGAGCTCCTACAATGAGCAGTTCTTC. It specifies CASTSSLSSYNEQFF. V is TRBV12-3 or TRBV12-4 and J is TRBJ2-1, with no clear D. The CDR3 sequence is 15 residues long. V gave up 7 bases and J gave up 0 bases, with 13 bases separating them.

The V call is TRBV27, the J call TRBJ1-2; 7 bases fit TRBD1. The CDR3 has 14 amino acids. CDR1 and CDR2 (germline): MNHEY, SMNVEV (reference sequence). J lost 8 bases, V lost 10 bases, and 16 bases had no gene match. The CDR3 here is CATAQSNRGPGYTF. The CDR3 bases are TGTGCCACCGCTCAATCCAACAGGGGTCCCGGCTACACCTTC.

The V gene is TRBV5-1, the J gene TRBJ2-1, with 8 bases fitting TRBD1. V shed 4 bases and J 4 bases; nucleotides not matched to a gene: 13. The V gene's germline CDR1 is SGHRS and CDR2 YFSETQ. The CDR3 totals 17 residues. For the CDR3, the DNA is TGCGCCAGCAGCCAAATGGGCGGGACAGGTACTTACAATGAGCAGTTCTTC. Encoded protein: CASSQMGGTGTYNEQFF.

The DNA of the CDR3 is TGCGCCAGCAGCTTGGACCCTCTCCAAGAGACCCAGTACTTC. This gives the protein CASSLDPLQETQYF. The J gene is TRBJ2-5, the V gene TRBV5-1; D call uncertain. This CDR3 contains 14 residues. Trimming removed 0 bases at V and 1 base at J, with 7 bases between. Germline assignment: CDR1 SGHRS and CDR2 YFSETQ. The full variable domain, with the rest looked up from reference TRBV5-1 and TRBJ2-5, is KAGVTQTPRYLIKTRGQQVTLSCSPISGHRSVSWYQQTPGQGLQFLFEYFSETQRNKGNFPGRFSGRQFSNSRSEMNVSTLELGDSALYLCASSLDPLQETQYFGPGTRLLVL.

This clonotype was seen a few times. This chain joins TRBV7-8 and TRBJ2-5; D is possibly TRBD2 (5 bases). The V and J ends lost 2 bases and 9 bases respectively, with 10 bases between them. The germline CDR1 and CDR2 sequences are SGHVS and FQNEAQ. The CDR3 is 12 amino acids. The CDR3 reads CASSLIPGAQYF. The DNA of the CDR3 is TGTGCCAGCAGCTTAATTCCCGGGGCCCAGTACTTC.

This clonotype has only a few counts. The junction and the germline gene differ at one end; a read error may be behind it. The CDR3 loop reads CSIEHPPRETQYF. CDR3 bases: TGCAGCATTGAACACCCACCTCGGGAGACCCAGTACTTC. The chain recombines TRBV29-1 with TRBJ2-5; D gene ambiguous. The CDR3 has 13 residues. The germline gives CDR1 SQVTM, CDR2 ANQGSEA.

As to this clonotype: The junction does not match germline at one end; this may be a read error. This chain connects TRBV5-1 to TRBJ2-1; possibly TRBD1 for D (5 bases). CDR3 length: 11 residues. CDR1 and CDR2 (germline): SGHRS, YFSETQ. This CDR3 is CASNRQNGQFF. The CDR3, as DNA: TGCGCCAGCAACCGACAGAATGGGCAGTTCTTC.

The chain is built from TRBV5-5 and TRBJ2-7; TRBD1 aligns across 7 bases. J lost 0 bases, V lost 4 bases, and 7 bases had no gene match. The CDR3 has 15 residues. Germline V CDR1 and CDR2: SGHKS, YYEKEE (reference sequence). The CDR3 coding sequence is TGTGCCAGCAGCAATACCGGGACAGCCTCCTACGAGCAGTACTTC. Residues: CASSNTGTASYEQYF.